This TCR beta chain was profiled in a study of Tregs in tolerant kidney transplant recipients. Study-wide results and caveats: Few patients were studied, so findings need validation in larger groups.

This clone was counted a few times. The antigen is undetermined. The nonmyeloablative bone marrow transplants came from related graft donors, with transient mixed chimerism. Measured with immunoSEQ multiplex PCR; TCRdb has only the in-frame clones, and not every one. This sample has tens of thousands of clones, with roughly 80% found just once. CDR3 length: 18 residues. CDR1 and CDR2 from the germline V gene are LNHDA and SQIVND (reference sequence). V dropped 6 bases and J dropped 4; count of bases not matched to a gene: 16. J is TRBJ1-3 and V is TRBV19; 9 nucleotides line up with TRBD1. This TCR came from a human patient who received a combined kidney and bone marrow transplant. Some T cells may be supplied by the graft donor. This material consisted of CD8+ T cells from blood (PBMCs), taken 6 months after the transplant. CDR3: CASSSHSGQGDIGNTIYF. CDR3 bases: TGTGCCAGTAGCTCCCACTCGGGACAGGGTGATATCGGAAACACCATATATTTT. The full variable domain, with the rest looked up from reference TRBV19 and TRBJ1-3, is DGGITQSPKYLFRKEGQNVTLSCEQNLNHDAMYWYRQDPGQGLRLIYYSQIVNDFQKGDIAEGYSVSREKKESFPLTVTSAQKNPTAFYLCASSSHSGQGDIGNTIYFGEGSWLTVV.